These 28 T cell receptor beta chains came from one sample sequenced in a study of cytomegalovirus exposure and HLA in healthy donors. Primers: 60 Vbeta forward and 13 Jbeta reverse. Using immunoSEQ multiplex PCR, the repertoire was profiled, and TCRdb retains in-frame clones only, with some absent. The sample lists about 98,000 clones, about two thirds occurring once. Sequencing used PBMCs. The receptors derive from a man aged 50 to 60 in good health and CMV-seronegative.

J is TRBJ2-5 and V is TRBV21-1; the table assigns TRBD1, which was not confirmed against the DNA. TRBV21-1 is described as a pseudogene. This CDR3 is built from 17 residues. CDR3 coding DNA: TGTGCCAGCAGCCCCTACAGCCCGACAGGAAACCAAGAGACCCAGTACTTC. Translating it yields CASSPYSPTGNQETQYF.

The rearrangement joins TRBV7-9 to TRBJ2-5, with TRBD2 matching 15 bases. With 5 bases clipped from V and 4 bases from J, the junction kept 8 bases outside the gene matches. The CDR3 loop spans 17 amino acids. Looked up from germline, CDR1 is SEHNR and CDR2 is FQNEAQ (reference sequence). The CDR3 sequence: CASSRTSGRAGGETQYF. CDR3 coding DNA: TGTGCCAGCAGCCGGACTAGCGGGAGGGCAGGCGGAGAGACCCAGTACTTC.

The CDR3 region has the DNA TGTGCCATCAGTGCGGGACAGGGTACCGGGGAGCTGTTTTTT. Its translation is CAISAGQGTGELFF. The rearrangement joins TRBV10-3 to TRBJ2-2; 9 bases line up with TRBD1. From germline, CDR1 is ENHRY and CDR2 SYGVKD. The CDR3 length is 14 residues. J was trimmed by 5 bases and V by 4 bases; bases with no gene match: 2.

This clone was recorded only once. The CDR3 spells CSTRQDYEQYF. In DNA, the CDR3 is TGCAGCACCCGACAAGACTACGAGCAGTACTTC. V gene TRBV29-1 combines with J gene TRBJ2-7; D is undetermined. Germline CDR1 reads SQVTM; CDR2 reads ANQGSEA. This CDR3 has 11 amino acids. V was clipped by 8 bases and J by 3 bases, with 11 bases between them.

V gene TRBV6-6 combines with J gene TRBJ2-3; D remains ambiguous. Germline CDR1 reads MNHNY; CDR2 reads SVGAGI (reference sequence). V lost 4 bases, J lost 4 bases, and 12 bases lay in between. The CDR3 is 14 residues long. The CDR3 bases are TGTGCCAGCAGTTCGCAAGTGGGCTCAGATACGCAGTATTTT. Translated, it gives CASSSQVGSDTQYF.

The V and J genes are TRBV2 and TRBJ2-5; D not resolved. CDR3 length: 14 residues. V lost 2 bases and J 3 bases, leaving 10 bases between the germline ends. Per germline, CDR1 SNHLY and CDR2 FYNNEI. The DNA of the CDR3 is TGTGCCAGCAGTGAATCGTTGAGTGAAGAGACCCAGTACTTC. Translation gives CASSESLSEETQYF.

This clone turned up a few times. V is TRBV6-5 and J is TRBJ1-5; D gene ambiguous. The V gene lost 4 bases and the J gene lost 5 bases, with 15 bases spanning the gap. Germline V lookup: CDR1 MNHEY, CDR2 SVGAGI. The CDR3 sequence is 15 residues long. Here the CDR3 reads CASSSTWRADQPQHF. CDR3 nucleotides: TGTGCCAGCAGTTCGACATGGAGGGCAGATCAGCCCCAGCATTTT.

V usage is TRBV2 and J usage is TRBJ2-3; D is ambiguous. Germline V gene lookup returns CDR1 SNHLY and CDR2 FYNNEI. This CDR3 has 11 residues. Trimming shortened V by 7 bases and J by 2 bases, and 4 bases separated the two germline ends. CDR3 sequence: CASKYTDTQYF. Written as DNA, the CDR3 is TGTGCCAGCAAATACACAGATACGCAGTATTTT.

The chain has TRBV5-1 and TRBJ2-3; tentative D call: TRBD2 (7 bases). The CDR3 is 18 residues long. Germline lookup yields CDR1 SGHRS and CDR2 YFSETQ. The germline V and J ends were trimmed by 2 bases and 0 bases, with 19 bases remaining between them. CDR3 amino acids: CASSFGWGGEISTDTQYF. CDR3 in DNA: TGCGCCAGCAGCTTCGGGTGGGGGGGCGAAATTAGCACAGATACGCAGTATTTT.

The gene calls are TRBV15 and TRBJ2-2; 7 bases line up with TRBD2. The CDR3 sequence is 14 residues long. The germline CDR1 and CDR2 sequences are LNHNV and YYDKDF (reference sequence). J gave up 3 bases and V 5 bases, and 3 bases lay outside the gene matches. The CDR3 coding sequence is TGTGCCACCAGCGAGCGGGGACACACCGGGGAGCTGTTTTTT. Translation gives CATSERGHTGELFF.

The CDR3 here is CASSIGGIDTEAFF. CDR3 coding DNA: TGTGCCAGCAGTATAGGGGGTATCGACACTGAAGCTTTCTTT. The chain combines TRBV6-1 with TRBJ1-1; a weak D match, TRBD1 (6 bases). The V end was cut by 5 bases, the J end by 3 bases, with 13 bases between. Germline-derived CDR1 and CDR2 are MNHNS and SASEGT. This CDR3 spans 14 amino acids.

This clone was seen a few times. The chain couples TRBV6-5 to TRBJ1-2; tentative D call: TRBD1 (5 bases). With 4 bases removed from V and 8 bases from J, the gap between germline ends came to 14 bases. CDR1 is MNHEY, CDR2 SVGAGI, per germline. CDR3 size: 13 residues. CDR3 in amino acids: CASSSGWGEGYTF. CDR3 nucleotide sequence: TGTGCCAGCAGTTCGGGATGGGGGGAGGGCTACACCTTC.

The chain recombines TRBV5-1 with TRBJ2-5; TRBD2 aligns across 12 bases. The CDR3 contains 16 residues. CDR1 and CDR2 (germline): SGHRS, YFSETQ. The J segment lost 5 bases and the V segment lost 1 base, leaving 6 bases of the junction unmatched. CDR3 nucleotides: TGCGCCAGCAGCTTGCCTAGCGGGGGGGCTGAGGAGACCCAGTACTTC. The encoded protein is CASSLPSGGAEETQYF.

This clone was counted only a few times. This chain joins TRBV28 and TRBJ2-1; 9 bases fit TRBD1. J gave up 7 bases and V 6 bases, and 7 bases lay outside the gene matches. CDR3 length: 14 residues. Germline V gene data show CDR1 as MDHEN and CDR2 as SYDVKM. CDR3 nucleotide sequence: TGTGCCAGCAGCCAGGGACAGGGCCGAAATGAGCAGTTCTTC. Encoded protein: CASSQGQGRNEQFF.

This chain connects TRBV27 to TRBJ1-1; 7 bases agree with TRBD1. This CDR3 contains 15 residues. With 5 bases clipped from V and 2 bases from J, the junction kept 8 bases outside the gene matches. CDR1 is MNHEY, CDR2 SMNVEV, per germline (reference sequence). CDR3 in DNA: TGTGCCAGCAGTACGAGAGGGGGCGGAAACACTGAAGCTTTCTTT. Protein product: CASSTRGGGNTEAFF.

The chain couples TRBV28 to TRBJ1-1, with D maybe TRBD1 (6 bases). CDR1 is MDHEN, CDR2 SYDVKM, per germline. The CDR3 loop spans 12 amino acids. The ends were cut back, 3 bases at V and 11 bases at J, with 13 bases in the middle. CDR3 residues: CASSFQGRAAFF. CDR3 nucleotides: TGTGCCAGCAGTTTTCAGGGGCGGGCGGCTTTCTTT.

This clone was observed a single time. One junction end disagrees with the germline gene, perhaps due to a read error. This sequence joins TRBV7-9 and TRBJ2-7; D possibly corresponds to TRBD1 (6 bases). Germline V CDR1 and CDR2: SEHNR, FQNEAQ (reference sequence). This CDR3 is 14 amino acids long. The DNA of the CDR3 is TGTTCCAGCAGCTTAGCGACAGGTAGCTACGAGCAGTACTTC. This codes for CSSSLATGSYEQYF.

The chain joins TRBV5-5 to TRBJ2-3; tentative D call: TRBD1 (6 bases). The CDR3 has 15 residues. The ends were cut back, 4 bases at V and 3 bases at J, with 15 bases in the middle. CDR1 and CDR2 from the germline V gene are SGHKS and YYEKEE (reference sequence). CDR3 coding DNA: TGTGCCAGCAGCCCAGGACAGATACAGACAGATACGCAGTATTTT. The encoded protein is CASSPGQIQTDTQYF. The full variable domain, rest sourced from reference TRBV5-5 and TRBJ2-3, is DAGVTQSPTHLIKTRGQQVTLRCSPISGHKSVSWYQQVLGQGPQFIFQYYEKEERGRGNFPDRFSARQFPNYSSELNVNALLLGDSALYLCASSPGQIQTDTQYFGPGTRLTVL.

The genes are TRBV27 and TRBJ1-2, with unresolved D. This CDR3 is built from 12 residues. Deletions cut 5 bases from V and 7 bases from J, with 11 bases between. Germline V gene sequence: CDR1 MNHEY, CDR2 SMNVEV (reference sequence). The CDR3 bases are TGTGCCAGCAGTCCTGAGCGAGGTGGCTACACCTTC. Protein product: CASSPERGGYTF.

This clone was observed a few times. The genes are TRBV13 and TRBJ2-7; D ambiguous. This CDR3 has 13 amino acids. In germline, CDR1 is PRHDT, CDR2 FYEKMQ (reference sequence). V lost 5 bases and J lost 4, with 12 bases in between. The CDR3 DNA is TGTGCCAGCAGCCGAGGCCCACGATACGAGCAGTACTTC. This sequence encodes CASSRGPRYEQYF.

The rearrangement joins TRBV19 to TRBJ1-5; D perhaps matches TRBD1 (6 bases). CDR3 length: 14 amino acids. V lost 3 bases and J 2 bases, leaving 8 bases between the germline ends. Germline-derived CDR1 and CDR2 are LNHDA and SQIVND (reference sequence). Written as DNA, the CDR3 is TGTGCCAGTAGTATGCGGACAGGCAATCAGCCCCAGCATTTT. Translation gives CASSMRTGNQPQHF.

The chain links TRBV10-3 to TRBJ2-5, with 14 bases identical to TRBD2. The CDR3 contains 17 residues. With V trimmed by 5 bases and J by 5 bases, 10 bases remained unmatched. Germline assignment: CDR1 ENHRY and CDR2 SYGVKD. The CDR3 sequence is CAISLGTSGGWEETQYF. The CDR3 bases are TGTGCCATCAGTCTCGGGACTAGCGGGGGTTGGGAGGAGACCCAGTACTTC.

The chain uses TRBV19 and TRBJ2-1; TRBD1 might be the D (6 bases). This CDR3 region has 15 residues. Trimming took off 4 bases at V and 0 bases at J, with 10 bases between the two ends. Germline V lookup: CDR1 LNHDA, CDR2 SQIVND (reference sequence). The CDR3 protein is CASSKTGPSYNEQFF. The CDR3 DNA is TGTGCCAGTAGTAAGACAGGTCCCTCCTACAATGAGCAGTTCTTC.

This clone appeared once. A read error may produce the germline difference seen at one junction end. The rearrangement links TRBV7-3 to TRBJ1-1, with no clear D. The CDR3 covers 13 residues. Germline V gives CDR1 SGHTA, CDR2 FQGTGA. CDR3 in amino acids: CSSSRQANTEAFF. DNA for the CDR3: TGTTCCAGCAGCCGCCAGGCGAACACTGAAGCTTTCTTT.

This chain uses TRBV15 with TRBJ1-2; D is uncertain. The V gene lost 0 bases and the J gene lost 7 bases, with 6 bases spanning the gap. This CDR3 has 12 amino acids. Germline V gene lookup returns CDR1 LNHNV and CDR2 YYDKDF (reference sequence). Here the CDR3 reads CATSRDSGGYTF. The CDR3 nucleotides read TGTGCCACCAGCAGAGATAGCGGTGGCTACACCTTC.

The CDR3: CASSVGAGQGYEEQYF. CDR3 nucleotide sequence: TGTGCCAGCAGCGTAGGTGCGGGACAGGGCTACGAAGAGCAGTACTTC. The gene calls are TRBV9 and TRBJ2-7, with 9 bases that match TRBD1. Germline assignment: CDR1 SGDLS and CDR2 YYNGEE. There are 16 residues in the CDR3. V trimming: 0 bases; J trimming: 7 bases; junction bases outside the gene matches: 11.

The chain uses TRBV9 and TRBJ2-3, with 7 bases lining up with TRBD1. Germline V CDR1 and CDR2: SGDLS, YYNGEE. This CDR3 comprises 16 residues. V was clipped by 4 bases and J by 3 bases; unmatched bases: 11. CDR3 in DNA: TGTGCCAGCAGCCCCCTCGAGGTCAGGGGGACAGATACGCAGTATTTT. It encodes CASSPLEVRGTDTQYF.

The chain has TRBV6-1 and TRBJ1-1; 9 nucleotides match TRBD1. The V gene's germline CDR1 is MNHNS and CDR2 SASEGT. After removal of 5 bases from V and 8 bases from J, the junction contained 6 bases not matched to a gene. The CDR3 spans 13 residues. The CDR3 DNA follows: TGTGCCAGCAGTACAGGGGGCATTCGAGAAGCTTTCTTT. The encoded protein is CASSTGGIREAFF.